The clone carrying this TCR beta chain showed up many times. Arm-PCR of CDR3 regions and iRepertoire HTBI primers were used to build TCR beta libraries. TCRdb itself ran the multiplex PCR reads through MiXCR, one entry per CDR3 protein. The table shows about 430,000 distinct CDR3 sequences, with 21% occurring only once. The time point is: persistent/refractory GD, antithyroid drugs over 5 years with positive TRAb. The TCR library was made from RNA extracted from PBMCs. American Thyroid Association guidelines served as the basis for diagnosing Graves' disease. The data stem from a study of regulatory T cells in long-lasting Graves disease. The specimen comprised peripheral blood mononuclear cells (PBMCs), sampled when the disease was refractory, from a patient treated with antithyroid drugs. The sequence derives from a female donor with Graves disease.

CDR3 region: CASSTETGGTNEKLFF. DNA for the CDR3: TGTGCCAGCTCAACTGAAACAGGGGGCACTAATGAAAAACTGTTTTTT. The V and J genes are TRBV2 and TRBJ1-4; 9 bases line up with TRBD1. The trim removed 8 bases at V and 2 bases at J, leaving 9 bases unmatched. The CDR3 covers 16 residues. Germline lookup yields CDR1 SNHLY and CDR2 FYNNEI.